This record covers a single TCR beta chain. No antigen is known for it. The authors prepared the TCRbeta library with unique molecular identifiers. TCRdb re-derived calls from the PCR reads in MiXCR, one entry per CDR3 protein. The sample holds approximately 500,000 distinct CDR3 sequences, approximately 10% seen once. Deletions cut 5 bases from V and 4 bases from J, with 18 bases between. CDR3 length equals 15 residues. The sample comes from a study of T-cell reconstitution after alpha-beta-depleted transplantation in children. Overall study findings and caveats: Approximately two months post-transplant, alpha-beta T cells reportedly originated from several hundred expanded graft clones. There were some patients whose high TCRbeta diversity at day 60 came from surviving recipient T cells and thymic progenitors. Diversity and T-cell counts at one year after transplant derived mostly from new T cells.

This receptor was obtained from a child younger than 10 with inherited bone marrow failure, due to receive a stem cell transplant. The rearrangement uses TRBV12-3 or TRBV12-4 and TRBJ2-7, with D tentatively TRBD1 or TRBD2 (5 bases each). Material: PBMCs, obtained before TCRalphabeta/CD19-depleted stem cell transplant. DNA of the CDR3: TGTGCCAGCAGTCCTTACTCGGGACGGAAGTACGAGCAGTACTTC. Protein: CASSPYSGRKYEQYF.